The rows below give T cell receptor beta chains drawn from one sample of a study of blood T cell repertoires in COVID-19. Only in-frame clones appear in the TCRdb table, and some are missing; sequencing was by immunoSEQ multiplex PCR. The sample carries roughly 110,000 clones, approximately 84% recorded once. The sequencing sample was made of peripheral blood. The receptor source for this set is an older woman with acute or convalescent COVID-19. Each CDR3 is given with its conserved first and last residue. A D gene is named only where the DNA matches it firmly. Clone size is not always given. Where it is, it says once, few, many or a class for expanded clones.

- TRBJ2-1 - TRBV18 CASSPQQGFYNEQFF TGTGCCAGCTCACCACAACAGGGTTTCTACAATGAGCAGTTCTTC
- TRBJ1-1 few TRBV6-5 CASRGLDEAFF TGTGCCAGCAGGGGGCTTGATGAAGCTTTCTTT
- TRBJ2-2 - TRBV5-1 CASSSGQPTGELFF TGCGCCAGCAGTTCTGGACAGCCCACCGGGGAGCTGTTTTTT
- TRBJ2-3 - TRBV25-1 CATARERSDTQYF TGTGCCACCGCCCGGGAGCGGTCAGATACGCAGTATTTT
TRBD1 TRBJ2-7 few TRBV7-9 CASSLGQGFYEQYF TGTGCCAGCAGCTTAGGACAGGGATTCTACGAGCAGTACTTC
TRBD2 TRBJ2-1 - TRBV7-9 CASSLVLAGGRTYNEQFF TGTGCCAGCAGCTTAGTTCTAGCGGGAGGTCGCACCTACAATGAGCAGTTCTTC
- TRBJ1-5 - TRBV28 CASSWPGQLGDQPQHF TGTGCCAGCAGTTGGCCGGGACAATTAGGAGATCAGCCCCAGCATTTT
- TRBJ2-7 - TRBV7-2 CASSLGSSSYEQYF TGTGCCAGCAGCCTCGGGAGTAGCTCCTACGAGCAGTACTTC
TRBD2 TRBJ2-3 - TRBV19 CASSRTSGGARGTDTQYF TGTGCCAGTAGTAGGACTAGCGGGGGGGCGAGAGGCACAGATACGCAGTATTTT
- TRBJ1-1 - TRBV3-1/TRBV3-2 CASSWQGGAEAFF TGTGCCAGCAGCTGGCAGGGCGGTGCTGAAGCTTTCTTT
- TRBJ1-3 - TRBV27 CGIPGVVSSGNTIYF TGTGGGATCCCAGGCGTGGTCAGCTCTGGAAACACCATATATTTT
- TRBJ2-7 - TRBV4-2 CASSHQGGHEQYF TGTGCCAGCAGCCATCAAGGGGGACACGAGCAGTACTTC
TRBD1 TRBJ2-1 - TRBV19 CASSSQNRGSSYNEQFF TGTGCCAGTAGTAGCCAGAACAGGGGGAGCTCCTACAATGAGCAGTTCTTC
TRBD1 TRBJ1-5 - TRBV27 CASRFGTGADQPQHF TGTGCCAGCAGGTTTGGCACAGGGGCTGATCAGCCCCAGCATTTT
TRBD1 TRBJ1-1 once TRBV9 CASSVGQGSTEAFF TGTGCCAGCAGCGTAGGACAGGGAAGCACTGAAGCTTTCTTT
TRBD2 TRBJ2-3 once TRBV10-1 CASSGPPGTTGADTQYF TGCGCCAGCAGTGGCCCCCCCGGGACTACGGGGGCAGATACGCAGTATTTT
TRBD2 TRBJ2-1 - TRBV27 CASSIAGGRFEQFF TGTGCCAGCAGTATAGCGGGGGGGCGGTTTGAGCAGTTCTTC
TRBD1 TRBJ2-7 few TRBV7-8 CASSTPGQAVSQYF TGTGCCAGCAGCACCCCGGGACAGGCAGTCTCGCAGTACTTC
- TRBJ1-2 - TRBV7-2 CASSARRKSDGYTF TGTGCCAGCAGTGCCCGGAGAAAATCGGATGGCTACACCTTC
- TRBJ1-4 - TRBV5-1 CASSLVDGANEKLFF TGCGCCAGCAGCTTGGTCGACGGAGCTAATGAAAAACTGTTTTTT
TRBD1 TRBJ2-1 - TRBV27 CASSLQGQYYNEQFF TGTGCCAGCAGTTTACAGGGACAGTACTACAATGAGCAGTTCTTC
TRBD1 TRBJ2-5 - TRBV15 CATSRAGTGVETQYF TGTGCCACCAGCAGAGCCGGGACAGGGGTAGAGACCCAGTACTTC
- TRBJ1-2 once TRBV10-3 CAISSGQPNYGYTF TGTGCCATCAGTTCGGGACAACCTAACTATGGCTACACCTTC
TRBD1 TRBJ2-1 - TRBV9 CASSARQGDEQFF TGTGCCAGCAGCGCGAGACAGGGCGATGAGCAGTTCTTC
TRBD1 TRBJ1-2 - TRBV5-1 CASSYSGTTGNGYTF TGCGCCAGCAGCTATTCAGGCACGACAGGGAATGGCTACACCTTC
- TRBJ2-1 - TRBV5-1 CASKEDGDNEQFF TGCGCCAGCAAAGAAGACGGGGATAATGAGCAGTTCTTC
- TRBJ2-7 - TRBV27 CASSLSSEQYF TGTGCCAGCAGTTTGTCCTCCGAGCAGTACTTC
- TRBJ2-3 once TRBV3-1/TRBV3-2 CASSQWDSSSPDTQYF TGTGCCAGCAGCCAGTGGGACTCCTCTTCCCCAGATACGCAGTATTTT
TRBD2 TRBJ2-7 - TRBV2 CASSDSVLAGQTYEQYF TGTGCCAGCAGTGACAGCGTCCTAGCGGGGCAGACATACGAGCAGTACTTC
- TRBJ1-2 - TRBV29-1 CSVEASYGYTF TGCAGCGTTGAGGCCAGCTATGGCTACACCTTC
TRBD2 TRBJ2-3 - TRBV10-3 CAISESTGGSDTQYF TGTGCCATCAGTGAGTCGACGGGGGGGTCAGATACGCAGTATTTT
- TRBJ2-7 - TRBV27 CASSRTASSYEQYF TGTGCCAGCAGCCGGACTGCAAGCTCCTACGAGCAGTACTTC
- TRBJ1-4 - TRBV12-3/TRBV12-4 CASQDSGDEKLFF TGTGCCAGCCAGGACAGTGGGGATGAAAAACTGTTTTTT
TRBD2 TRBJ2-4 - TRBV9 CASSPTGVAGGRNIQYF TGTGCCAGCAGCCCTACAGGGGTAGCGGGGGGGCGGAACATTCAGTACTTC
TRBD1 TRBJ1-2 few TRBV5-1 CASSWDSAYGYTF TGCGCCAGCAGCTGGGACAGCGCCTATGGCTACACCTTC
- TRBJ1-1 - TRBV18 CASSPPGGAAEAFF TGTGCCAGCTCACCACCAGGAGGGGCGGCTGAAGCTTTCTTT
TRBD2 TRBJ2-5 - TRBV18 CASSLRPGTSGGVWETQYF TGTGCCAGCTCACTACGTCCCGGGACTAGCGGGGGTGTTTGGGAGACCCAGTACTTC
TRBD1 TRBJ1-1 - TRBV3-1/TRBV3-2 CASSHSKRTGDTEAFF TGTGCCAGCAGCCATTCTAAACGGACAGGAGACACTGAAGCTTTCTTT
- TRBJ1-3 - TRBV27 CASSPSSGNTIYF TGTGCCAGCAGTCCCAGCTCTGGAAACACCATATATTTT
- TRBJ2-5 once TRBV18 CASSPAREVETQYF TGTGCCAGCTCACCCGCCAGGGAAGTGGAGACCCAGTACTTC
- TRBJ2-1 once TRBV9 CASSAIYNEQFF TGTGCCAGCAGCGCCATTTACAATGAGCAGTTCTTC
- TRBJ2-3 - TRBV28 CASSSGTSTDTQYF TGTGCCAGCAGTTCCGGGACTAGCACAGATACGCAGTATTTT
TRBD1 TRBJ1-3 - TRBV5-1 CASSSRDREENTIYF TGCGCCAGCAGCTCTCGGGACAGGGAGGAAAACACCATATATTTT
TRBD2 TRBJ2-2 - TRBV27 CASSPGLAGSLVANTGELFF TGTGCCAGCAGTCCGGGACTAGCGGGATCCCTCGTCGCGAACACCGGGGAGCTGTTTTTT
TRBD2 TRBJ2-7 - TRBV4-1 CASSARTSGGYYEQYF TGCGCCAGCAGCGCCAGGACTAGCGGGGGGTATTACGAGCAGTACTTC
TRBD1 TRBJ1-4 - TRBV27 CASSSLGTGTKLLFF TGTGCCAGCAGTTCCCTCGGGACAGGTACCAAATTGCTGTTTTTT
- TRBJ2-7 - TRBV19 CASSARTVDEQYF TGTGCCAGTAGTGCCCGGACAGTGGACGAGCAGTACTTC
- TRBJ1-5 - TRBV21-1 CASSFSGTGTYSNQPQHF TGTGCCAGCAGCTTTTCCGGGACAGGGACTTATAGCAATCAGCCCCAGCATTTT
- TRBJ2-1 - TRBV6-4 CASSDSMAGNEQFF TGTGCCAGCAGTGACTCAATGGCGGGGAATGAGCAGTTCTTC
TRBD1 TRBJ2-6 once TRBV19 CASSRTGSGANVLTF TGTGCCAGTAGTAGGACAGGTTCTGGGGCCAACGTCCTGACTTTC
- TRBJ2-1 - TRBV7-3 CASSLTGRQEQFF TGTGCCAGCAGCTTAACGGGGCGGCAGGAGCAGTTCTTC
TRBD1 TRBJ1-1 few TRBV2 CASSGQGIGEAFF TGTGCCAGCAGCGGACAGGGGATCGGTGAAGCTTTCTTT